These 9 T cell receptor beta chains came from one sample sequenced in a study of CD4 T cells in relation to SARS-CoV-2 and coronaviruses. No cognate antigen is known for these TCRs. Profiling relied on immunoSEQ multiplex PCR, and the TCRdb table lists in-frame clones only, not all of them. The sample lists some 40,000 clones; approximately 83% were seen once. The sample taken for sequencing was naive CD4+ T cells from PBMCs, cultured in vitro. Documented subset: naive CD4+ T cells isolated by negative enrichment. Source of these receptors: an adult with COVID-19.

This chain joins TRBV3-1 (or the pseudogene TRBV3-2) and TRBJ2-1, with D maybe TRBD1 (5 bases). Trimming removed 1 base at V and 7 bases at J, with 8 bases between. Germline CDR1 is LGHDT and CDR2 is YNNKEL (reference sequence). The CDR3 covers 13 residues. The CDR3 loop is CASSQVGPNEQFF. The DNA for the CDR3 is TGTGCCAGCAGCCAAGTGGGGCCGAATGAGCAGTTCTTC.

The chain carries TRBV5-1 and TRBJ2-5; D gene unclear. With 4 bases removed from V and 5 bases from J, the gap between germline ends came to 18 bases. This CDR3 contains 15 residues. Germline V lookup: CDR1 SGHRS, CDR2 YFSETQ. The CDR3 bases are TGCGCCAGCAGCATAATGGGGTCTTTGATGGAGACCCAGTACTTC. The encoded protein is CASSIMGSLMETQYF.

This clone was observed a single time. V and J are TRBV15 and TRBJ2-3; no clear D. Between the trimmed V and J ends, which lost 0 bases and 0 bases, there was a span of 7 bases. This CDR3 region has 15 residues. Germline CDR1 LNHNV, CDR2 YYDKDF (reference sequence). The CDR3 sequence is CATSRDPGSTDTQYF. The CDR3 DNA sequence: TGTGCCACCAGCAGAGATCCGGGTAGCACAGATACGCAGTATTTT.

This clone was counted between two and nine times. The J gene is TRBJ1-4, the V gene TRBV5-1; D remains ambiguous. Per the germline V gene, CDR1 is SGHRS and CDR2 is YFSETQ. This CDR3 spans 14 amino acids. V lost 0 bases, J lost 5 bases, and 8 bases lay in between. DNA for the CDR3: TGCGCCAGCAGCTTGGTTCCGGGGAATGAAAAACTGTTTTTT. It yields the protein CASSLVPGNEKLFF.

This chain links TRBV30 with TRBJ2-1, with D possibly being TRBD1 (5 bases). Germline V lookup: CDR1 GTSNPN, CDR2 SVGIG (reference sequence). The CDR3 contains 11 residues. V was shortened by 2 bases and J by 10 bases, with 9 bases between the two germline ends. As DNA, the CDR3 is TGTGCCTGGAGTCGAAGGGGAGAGCAGTTCTTC. Residues: CAWSRRGEQFF.

This clone came up a few times. J is TRBJ2-2 and V is TRBV5-6; the D is unclear. Germline CDR1 is SGHDT and CDR2 is YYEEEE. The CDR3 is made up of 15 amino acids. With 1 base removed from V and 1 base from J, the gap between germline ends came to 8 bases. The CDR3 loop reads CASSLLDGNTGELFF. The CDR3 nucleotides read TGTGCCAGCAGCTTGCTCGACGGGAACACCGGGGAGCTGTTTTTT.

The chain recombines TRBV3-1 (or the pseudogene TRBV3-2) with TRBJ2-3; tentative D call: TRBD1 (5 bases). The CDR3 runs to 17 residues. Trimming took off 4 bases at V and 2 bases at J, with 19 bases between the two ends. Germline assignment: CDR1 LGHDT and CDR2 YNNKEL (reference sequence). CDR3 amino acids: CASSRGRQFHFTDTQYF. The CDR3 DNA follows: TGTGCCAGCAGCCGCGGACGACAGTTTCACTTCACAGATACGCAGTATTTT.

This chain links TRBV5-6 with TRBJ2-1; a weak D match, TRBD2 (5 bases). The CDR3 covers 13 residues. The V end was cut by 0 bases, the J end by 5 bases, with 6 bases between. Germline values: CDR1 SGHDT, CDR2 YYEEEE. The CDR3 sequence is CASSLVSDNEQFF. The CDR3 DNA sequence: TGTGCCAGCAGCTTGGTTAGCGACAATGAGCAGTTCTTC.

The chain employs TRBV18 and TRBJ2-7; no clear D. This CDR3 has 13 amino acids. Trimming shortened V by 4 bases and J by 2 bases, and 9 bases separated the two germline ends. Germline V gene data show CDR1 as KGHSH and CDR2 as LQKENI. The DNA for the CDR3 is TGTGCCAGCTCACTTGAGCAGACCTACGAGCAGTACTTC. It translates to CASSLEQTYEQYF.